The 30 T cell receptor beta chains below all came from one sample that was sequenced in a study of OX40 agonist ivuxolimab in advanced cancers. Method: immunoSEQ multiplex PCR; TCRdb's copy keeps in-frame clones and lacks some. Here the sample spans some 44,000 clones, 86% being singletons. This specimen was CD4+ or CD8+ T cells sorted from blood, taken in a trial of the OX40 agonist ivuxolimab. These receptors were obtained from an adult with an advanced solid tumor such as melanoma, head and neck, liver or kidney cancer.

This clone was seen just once. CDR3 in amino acids: CASSPPAGTIYEQYF. Written as DNA, the CDR3 is TGTGCCAGCAGCCCCCCGGCAGGGACAATCTACGAGCAGTACTTC. The rearrangement uses TRBV7-2 and TRBJ2-7; TRBD1 is a possible D gene (6 bases). There are 15 residues in the CDR3. The germline V and J ends were trimmed by 5 bases and 3 bases, with 17 bases remaining between them. Germline V gene lookup returns CDR1 SGHTA and CDR2 FQGNSA. Combining the CDR3 with reference TRBV7-2 and TRBJ2-7 gives the whole variable domain GAGVSQSPSNKVTEKGKDVELRCDPISGHTALYWYRQSLGQGLEFLIYFQGNSAPDKSGLPSDRFSAERTGGSVSTLTIQRTQQEDSAVYLCASSPPAGTIYEQYFGPGTRLTVT.

V gene TRBV19 combines with J gene TRBJ2-2; D is possibly TRBD1 (6 bases). Trimming removed 5 bases from V and 5 bases from J, with 12 bases in between. CDR3 length: 14 residues. Germline lookup yields CDR1 LNHDA and CDR2 SQIVND (reference sequence). CDR3 amino acids: CASSVQGGTGELFF. The DNA of the CDR3 is TGTGCCAGTAGTGTACAGGGCGGAACCGGGGAGCTGTTTTTT. Drawing the rest from reference TRBV19 and TRBJ2-2, the complete variable domain is DGGITQSPKYLFRKEGQNVTLSCEQNLNHDAMYWYRQDPGQGLRLIYYSQIVNDFQKGDIAEGYSVSREKKESFPLTVTSAQKNPTAFYLCASSVQGGTGELFFGEGSRLTVL.

This chain uses TRBV28 with TRBJ2-2; TRBD1 might be the D (5 bases). This CDR3 comprises 15 residues. Looked up from germline, CDR1 is MDHEN and CDR2 is SYDVKM. Trimming removed 1 base at V and 5 bases at J, with 11 bases between. The DNA of the CDR3 is TGTGCCAGCAGTTTATTTCCCAGGGCGACCGGGGAGCTGTTTTTT. It codes for CASSLFPRATGELFF.

The chain recombines TRBV29-1 with TRBJ2-1; 9 nucleotides align to TRBD1. Trimming cost V 4 bases and J 6 bases; bases outside gene matches: 7. CDR3 length equals 14 residues. Germline V gene sequence: CDR1 SQVTM, CDR2 ANQGSEA. The CDR3 loop is CSVGQGQGGNEQFF. In nucleotides, the CDR3 is TGCAGCGTTGGTCAGGGACAGGGAGGCAATGAGCAGTTCTTC.

The chain uses TRBV7-9 and TRBJ1-1; D gene unclear. From germline, CDR1 is SEHNR and CDR2 FQNEAQ (reference sequence). This CDR3 is 15 amino acids long. Trimming stripped 3 bases from V and 0 bases from J, with 11 bases between. CDR3 nucleotides: TGTGCCAGCAGCTTGGGTGGAGAGATGAACACTGAAGCTTTCTTT. Translated, it gives CASSLGGEMNTEAFF.

V and J are TRBV5-1 and TRBJ1-4; the D gene is possibly TRBD1 (5 bases). The V and J ends lost 1 base and 4 bases respectively, with 8 bases between them. CDR3 length: 14 residues. Per the germline V gene, CDR1 is SGHRS and CDR2 is YFSETQ. The CDR3 sequence is CASSLRDLNEKLFF. DNA of the CDR3: TGCGCCAGCAGCTTGAGGGACCTTAATGAAAAACTGTTTTTT.

This chain uses TRBV4-2 with TRBJ1-4; a weak D match, TRBD1 (5 bases). Germline V gives CDR1 LGHNA, CDR2 YNFKEQ. CDR3 length: 16 residues. The V gene lost 4 bases and the J gene lost 0 bases, with 12 bases spanning the gap. The CDR3: CASSLRDGATNEKLFF. For the CDR3, the DNA is TGTGCCAGCAGCCTCCGGGACGGTGCAACTAATGAAAAACTGTTTTTT.

The J gene is TRBJ2-7, the V gene TRBV27; D perhaps matches TRBD1 (6 bases). The CDR3 consists of 13 residues. V was pared by 5 bases and J by 2 bases, with 10 bases between. Germline values: CDR1 MNHEY, CDR2 SMNVEV (reference sequence). The CDR3 reads CASSHGQPYEQYF. The CDR3 bases are TGTGCCAGCAGTCACGGACAGCCCTACGAGCAGTACTTC.

The chain carries TRBV19 and TRBJ2-2, with D perhaps TRBD1 (7 bases). V gave up 4 bases and J gave up 4 bases, with 13 bases separating them. Germline V gene data show CDR1 as LNHDA and CDR2 as SQIVND (reference sequence). CDR3 length equals 15 residues. The CDR3, as DNA: TGTGCCAGTAGTAAAAGACAGGGAGGCACCGGGGAGCTGTTTTTT. Protein sequence: CASSKRQGGTGELFF.

By share, this clone ranks as medium-sized. This chain joins TRBV27 and TRBJ1-4; 7 bases align to TRBD1. In germline, CDR1 is MNHEY, CDR2 SMNVEV (reference sequence). The CDR3 spans 14 residues. Germline trimming cut 8 bases from V and 6 bases from J; bases unmatched to any gene: 9. CDR3 bases: TGTGCCAGCGCAACACAGGGGAGAGATGAAAAACTGTTTTTT. Translated, it gives CASATQGRDEKLFF.

DNA for the CDR3: TGTGCCAGCAGTTACTCCTTTGGGGACAGCGGGGAGACCCAGTACTTC. Translation: CASSYSFGDSGETQYF. The chain employs TRBV6-6 and TRBJ2-5; possible D gene TRBD1, 7 bases. V was clipped by 0 bases and J by 5 bases, with 16 bases between them. This CDR3 contains 16 residues. Germline-derived CDR1 and CDR2 are MNHNY and SVGAGI (reference sequence).

The CDR3 is CASTLGGSAGTQYF. CDR3 bases: TGTGCCAGCACCCTCGGTGGATCTGCAGGTACGCAGTATTTT. The V gene is TRBV27, the J gene TRBJ2-3; D is unclear. This CDR3 has 14 amino acids. Trimming took 7 bases from V and 8 from J, leaving 19 bases between them. Germline V gene sequence: CDR1 MNHEY, CDR2 SMNVEV (reference sequence).

The chain has TRBV18 and TRBJ2-7; 11 nucleotides match TRBD2. Germline CDR1 and CDR2: KGHSH and LQKENI. J was trimmed by 5 bases and V by 5 bases; bases with no gene match: 5. The CDR3 contains 14 residues. Written as DNA, the CDR3 is TGTGCCAGCTCAGAGCTAGCGGGGGGCGACGAGCAGTACGTC. Its protein product is CASSELAGGDEQYV.

V is TRBV11-2 and J is TRBJ2-1; 7 positions agree with TRBD1. Germline V gives CDR1 SGHAT, CDR2 FQNNGV. This CDR3 is 14 amino acids long. Trimming removed 5 bases from V and 4 bases from J; junction bases left unmatched: 5. The CDR3 DNA reads TGTGCCAGCAGCCAAGGACAGGTATACAATGAGCAGTTCTTC. Its protein product is CASSQGQVYNEQFF.

This clone has a handful of counts. The genes are TRBV9 and TRBJ2-5; TRBD2 matches at 10 bases. J lost 3 bases, V lost 4 bases, and 3 bases had no gene match. The CDR3 loop spans 14 amino acids. CDR1 and CDR2 (germline): SGDLS, YYNGEE. CDR3 sequence: CASSPGTSEETQYF. DNA of the CDR3: TGTGCCAGCAGCCCAGGGACTAGCGAAGAGACCCAGTACTTC. The full variable domain, with the rest looked up from reference TRBV9 and TRBJ2-5, is DSGVTQTPKHLITATGQRVTLRCSPRSGDLSVYWYQQSLDQGLQFLIQYYNGEERAKGNILERFSAQQFPDLHSELNLSSLELGDSALYFCASSPGTSEETQYFGPGTRLLVL.

The table lists this clone with many counts. This chain connects TRBV4-3 to TRBJ2-6, with 9 bases aligning to TRBD1. The length of the CDR3 is 18 residues. CDR1 and CDR2 from the germline V gene are LGHNA and YSLEER. After removal of 2 bases from V and 1 base from J, the junction contained 6 bases not matched to a gene. CDR3 sequence (DNA): TGCGCCAGCAGCCAATTTGCCGGGACAGGGTCTGGGGCCAACGTCCTGACTTTC. The encoded protein is CASSQFAGTGSGANVLTF.

The V and J genes are TRBV27 and TRBJ1-1; tentative D call: TRBD1 (5 bases). The germline gives CDR1 MNHEY, CDR2 SMNVEV (reference sequence). Trimming stripped 2 bases from V and 2 bases from J, with 9 bases between. The CDR3 runs to 14 residues. The CDR3 coding sequence is TGTGCCAGCAGTTTAGCAGGGTCCAACACTGAAGCTTTCTTT. Translating it yields CASSLAGSNTEAFF.

This clone showed up just once. The V call is TRBV9, the J call TRBJ2-7; D is possibly TRBD1 or TRBD2 (5 bases each). The V end lost 4 bases, the J end lost 2 bases, and 13 bases lay between the germline ends. CDR3 size: 14 residues. Looked up from germline, CDR1 is SGDLS and CDR2 is YYNGEE. The CDR3 spells CASSPWDGTYEQYF. CDR3 sequence (DNA): TGTGCCAGCAGCCCGTGGGACGGGACCTACGAGCAGTACTTC.

This rearrangement joins TRBV28 to TRBJ2-5; tentatively, D is TRBD1 (5 bases). This CDR3 region has 13 residues. Germline CDR1 is MDHEN and CDR2 is SYDVKM. Trimming shortened V by 10 bases and J by 5 bases, and 17 bases separated the two germline ends. The CDR3 sequence is CAISILQGETQYF. The CDR3 DNA sequence: TGTGCCATCTCTATTCTCCAGGGTGAGACCCAGTACTTC.

This chain uses TRBV7-9 with TRBJ2-7; 7 bases map to TRBD2. Germline CDR1 and CDR2: SEHNR and FQNEAQ (reference sequence). This CDR3 is 14 amino acids long. V lost 2 bases and J lost 2; bases outside the gene matches: 3. CDR3 nucleotides: TGTGCCAGCAGCTTAAGGCGGGGGACCTACGAGCAGTACTTC. Translating it yields CASSLRRGTYEQYF.

The V gene is TRBV28, the J gene TRBJ1-1, with D unresolved. Trimming left V 2 bases short and J 0 bases short, with 10 bases between. CDR1 and CDR2 from the germline V gene are MDHEN and SYDVKM. CDR3 length: 15 amino acids. In DNA form, the CDR3 reads TGTGCCAGCAGTTTACACTCCGGACTGAACACTGAAGCTTTCTTT. Amino acid sequence: CASSLHSGLNTEAFF.

This chain connects TRBV7-8 to TRBJ1-1; a weak D match, TRBD1 (6 bases). CDR1 and CDR2 (germline): SGHVS, FQNEAQ. This CDR3 region has 12 residues. V was shortened by 5 bases and J by 6 bases, with 10 bases between the two germline ends. CDR3 DNA: TGTGCCAGCAGCACGGGGGGGCCTGAAGCTTTCTTT. Amino acids: CASSTGGPEAFF.

The rearrangement joins TRBV6-6 to TRBJ2-2; D remains ambiguous. Germline CDR1 is MNHNY and CDR2 is SVGAGI (reference sequence). This CDR3 has 11 amino acids. V gave up 7 bases and J gave up 3 bases, with 3 bases separating them. The CDR3 sequence is CASKDTGELFF. CDR3 nucleotide sequence: TGTGCCAGCAAGGACACCGGGGAGCTGTTTTTT.

The chain combines TRBV7-6 with TRBJ1-1; possibly TRBD1 for D (5 bases). This CDR3 is 15 amino acids long. The germline V and J ends were trimmed by 0 bases and 3 bases, with 11 bases remaining between them. Germline lookup yields CDR1 SGHVS and CDR2 FNYEAQ. The CDR3 nucleotides read TGTGCCAGCAGCTTAGCAGGGGACGGGGACACTGAAGCTTTCTTT. It encodes CASSLAGDGDTEAFF.

The V gene is TRBV2, the J gene TRBJ2-7; TRBD1 matches at 8 bases. The CDR3 totals 15 residues. Germline V gene sequence: CDR1 SNHLY, CDR2 FYNNEI. Unmatched junction bases numbered 10, after V lost 6 bases and J lost 3 bases. The CDR3 region is CASREGTGWGYEQYV. The CDR3 DNA reads TGTGCCAGCAGAGAGGGGACAGGCTGGGGCTACGAGCAGTACGTC.

The V gene is TRBV7-9, the J gene TRBJ1-1; no firm D call. CDR1 is SEHNR and CDR2 is FQNEAQ in the germline V gene (reference sequence). This CDR3 has 13 amino acids. V was clipped by 5 bases and J by 3 bases, with 10 bases between them. CDR3 region: CASSPDGYTEAFF. The CDR3 coding sequence is TGTGCCAGCAGCCCAGACGGGTACACTGAAGCTTTCTTT.

The chain links TRBV9 to TRBJ1-1; 9 bases align to TRBD1. V dropped 0 bases and J dropped 4; count of bases not matched to a gene: 1. The germline gives CDR1 SGDLS, CDR2 YYNGEE. This CDR3 comprises 14 residues. The CDR3 bases are TGTGCCAGCAGCGTAGGGGGACAGGGCACTGAAGCTTTCTTT. The encoded protein is CASSVGGQGTEAFF.

The J gene is TRBJ2-2, the V gene TRBV7-6, with D possibly matching TRBD2 (6 bases). CDR3 length equals 15 residues. Germline-derived CDR1 and CDR2 are SGHVS and FNYEAQ. Trimming removed 6 bases at V and 4 bases at J, with 15 bases between. The CDR3 region is CASSYGQGGTGELFF. The CDR3 bases are TGTGCCAGCAGTTACGGCCAGGGAGGCACCGGGGAGCTGTTTTTT.

The V call is TRBV19, the J call TRBJ2-4; D is unclear. Trimming shortened V by 3 bases and J by 1 base, and 13 bases separated the two germline ends. The germline V gene has CDR1 LNHDA and CDR2 SQIVND (reference sequence). This CDR3 is 16 amino acids long. The CDR3: CASSMMNLGAKNIQYF. CDR3 DNA sequence: TGTGCCAGTAGTATGATGAATCTCGGGGCCAAAAACATTCAGTACTTC.

The chain joins TRBV19 to TRBJ1-1, with 8 bases aligning to TRBD1. This CDR3 contains 13 residues. The germline V gene encodes CDR1 LNHDA and CDR2 SQIVND (reference sequence). The ends lost 7 bases at V and 4 bases at J; junction bases unmatched: 5. CDR3 DNA: TGTGCCAGTAAAGACAGGGGTAGCACTGAAGCTTTCTTT. This translates into CASKDRGSTEAFF.